The 9 T cell receptor beta chains below all came from one sample that was sequenced in a study of T cell responses to AZD1222 COVID-19 vaccine. TCRdb's table, derived via immunoSEQ multiplex PCR, lists solely in-frame clones and lacks some. The sample holds under 150,000 clones, approximately 92% seen once. Sequences were derived from peripheral blood, sampled on day 0 of AZD1222 vaccination. The origin of the receptors is an adult in good health.

The V and J genes are TRBV27 and TRBJ1-1, with no clear D. The CDR3 has 18 amino acids. CDR1 MNHEY and CDR2 SMNVEV come from the germline V gene (reference sequence). Trimming left V 1 base short and J 0 bases short, with 18 bases between. The CDR3 nucleotides are TGTGCCAGCAGTTTATACGGGTTCCAACAGACGGTGAACACTGAAGCTTTCTTT. It yields the protein CASSLYGFQQTVNTEAFF.

The V call is TRBV5-6, the J call TRBJ1-4, with D unclear. Trimming removed 2 bases at V and 7 bases at J, with 15 bases between. Germline V CDR1 and CDR2: SGHDT, YYEEEE. CDR3 length: 15 residues. The CDR3 nucleotides read TGTGCCAGCAGCTTAGGAGGAAGTAGTGTTGAAAAACTGTTTTTT. It yields the protein CASSLGGSSVEKLFF. The full variable domain, in which reference TRBV5-6 and TRBJ1-4 provide the parts outside the CDR3, is DAGVTQSPTHLIKTRGQQVTLRCSPKSGHDTVSWYQQALGQGPQFIFQYYEEEERQRGNFPDRFSGHQFPNYSSELNVNALLLGDSALYLCASSLGGSSVEKLFFGSGTQLSVL.

This chain joins TRBV2 and TRBJ2-5, with TRBD2 matching over 7 bases. This CDR3 spans 17 amino acids. V was pared by 6 bases and J by 1 base, with 14 bases of the junction left unmatched. Germline V gene lookup returns CDR1 SNHLY and CDR2 FYNNEI. This CDR3 reads CASRSGITPGGQETQYF. Written as DNA, the CDR3 is TGTGCCAGCAGGTCGGGCATAACCCCGGGGGGCCAAGAGACCCAGTACTTC.

This chain connects TRBV30 to TRBJ1-6; D possibly corresponds to TRBD1 (5 bases). CDR3 length: 15 amino acids. The V end lost 0 bases, the J end lost 0 bases, and 6 bases lay between the germline ends. Germline CDR1 is GTSNPN and CDR2 is SVGIG (reference sequence). The CDR3 coding sequence is TGTGCCTGGAGTGTTGGGGGCTCCTATAATTCACCCCTCCACTTT. This sequence encodes CAWSVGGSYNSPLHF. Variable domain in full (rest from reference TRBV30 and TRBJ1-6): SQTIHQWPATLVQPVGSPLSLECTVEGTSNPNLYWYRQAAGRGLQLLFYSVGIGQISSEVPQNLSASRPQDRQFILSSKKLLLSDSGFYLCAWSVGGSYNSPLHFGNGTRLTVT.

Concerning this clone: The sample has other DNA sequences that encode this CDR3 too. V usage is TRBV19 and J usage is TRBJ1-1; D is possibly TRBD1 (5 bases). Germline CDR1 reads LNHDA; CDR2 reads SQIVND (reference sequence). V gave up 1 base and J gave up 0 bases, with 9 bases separating them. The CDR3 has 15 amino acids. The CDR3 DNA sequence: TGTGCCAGTAGTATAGGTGGCAGGGTGAACACTGAAGCTTTCTTT. This codes for CASSIGGRVNTEAFF.

The chain uses TRBV18 and TRBJ1-2; D is possibly TRBD1 (5 bases). Germline V lookup: CDR1 KGHSH, CDR2 LQKENI. This CDR3 is built from 15 residues. V was trimmed by 4 bases and J by 7 bases, leaving 19 bases between them. CDR3 nucleotides: TGTGCCAGCTCACGGGGCGCTGAGGGGCTGAGTGGCTACACCTTC. The encoded protein is CASSRGAEGLSGYTF.

The chain is built from TRBV5-1 and TRBJ2-5, with D tentatively TRBD2 (5 bases). The CDR3 spans 15 residues. Germline lookup yields CDR1 SGHRS and CDR2 YFSETQ. Trimming removed 1 base at V and 5 bases at J, with 15 bases between. CDR3 bases: TGCGCCAGCAGCTTGAAGGCGGGCGCGACCGAGACCCAGTACTTC. It yields the protein CASSLKAGATETQYF. Full variable domain (rest looked up from reference TRBV5-1 and TRBJ2-5): KAGVTQTPRYLIKTRGQQVTLSCSPISGHRSVSWYQQTPGQGLQFLFEYFSETQRNKGNFPGRFSGRQFSNSRSEMNVSTLELGDSALYLCASSLKAGATETQYFGPGTRLLVL.

This clone was detected only once. The V gene is TRBV4-1, the J gene TRBJ1-6; no definite D call. CDR3 length: 18 residues. Trimming shortened V by 4 bases and J by 4 bases, and 20 bases separated the two germline ends. CDR1 is MGHRA, CDR2 YSYEKL, per germline. The CDR3 sequence is CASSPRVDGSTYNSPLHF. CDR3 nucleotides: TGCGCCAGCAGCCCCCGCGTTGATGGGTCTACGTATAATTCACCCCTCCACTTT.

The V and J genes are TRBV11-3 and TRBJ2-7; TRBD2 matches at 9 bases. The V gene end was trimmed by 6 bases and the J gene end by 7 bases; junction bases not matched to a gene: 13. Per the germline V gene, CDR1 is SGHNT and CDR2 is YENEEA. This CDR3 has 15 residues. This chain's CDR3 is CASSAGGQPPLEQYF. CDR3 DNA sequence: TGTGCCAGCAGTGCGGGGGGGCAGCCCCCTCTTGAGCAGTACTTC.